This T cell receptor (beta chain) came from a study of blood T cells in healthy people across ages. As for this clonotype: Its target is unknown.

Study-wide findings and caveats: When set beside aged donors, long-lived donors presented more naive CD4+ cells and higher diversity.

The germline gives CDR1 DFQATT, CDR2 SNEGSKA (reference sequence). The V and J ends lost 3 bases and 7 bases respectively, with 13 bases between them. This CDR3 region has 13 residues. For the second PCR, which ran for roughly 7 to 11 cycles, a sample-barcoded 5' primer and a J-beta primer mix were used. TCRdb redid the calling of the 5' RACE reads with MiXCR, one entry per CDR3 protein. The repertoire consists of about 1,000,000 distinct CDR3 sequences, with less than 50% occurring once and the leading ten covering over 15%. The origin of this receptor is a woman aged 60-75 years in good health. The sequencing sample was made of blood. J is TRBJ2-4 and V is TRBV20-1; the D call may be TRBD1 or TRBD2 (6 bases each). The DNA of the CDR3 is TGCAGTGCTAGGTCAGGGGAGGTCAACATTCAGTACTTC. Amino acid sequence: CSARSGEVNIQYF.